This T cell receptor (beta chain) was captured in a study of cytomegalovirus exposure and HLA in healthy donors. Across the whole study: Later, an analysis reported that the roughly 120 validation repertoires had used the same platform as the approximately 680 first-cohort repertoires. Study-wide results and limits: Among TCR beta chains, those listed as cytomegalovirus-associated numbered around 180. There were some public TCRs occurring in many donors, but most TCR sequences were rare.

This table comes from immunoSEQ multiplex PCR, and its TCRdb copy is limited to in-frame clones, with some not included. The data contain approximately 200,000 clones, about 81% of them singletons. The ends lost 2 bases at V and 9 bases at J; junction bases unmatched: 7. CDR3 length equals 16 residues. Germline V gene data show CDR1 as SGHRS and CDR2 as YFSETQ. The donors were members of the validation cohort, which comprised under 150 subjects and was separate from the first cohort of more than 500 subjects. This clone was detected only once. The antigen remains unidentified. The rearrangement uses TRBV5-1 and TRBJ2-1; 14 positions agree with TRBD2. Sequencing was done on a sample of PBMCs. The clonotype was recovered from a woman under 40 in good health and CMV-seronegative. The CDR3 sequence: CASSLGLAGGGSEQFF. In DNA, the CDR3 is TGCGCCAGCAGCTTAGGACTAGCGGGAGGAGGTAGTGAGCAGTTCTTC.